The rows below give T cell receptor beta chains drawn from one sample of a study of OX40 agonist ivuxolimab in advanced cancers. Sequenced by immunoSEQ multiplex PCR; TCRdb stores in-frame clones only, minus some. The data hold around 94,000 clones, with roughly nine tenths observed a single time. Here the sequenced sample was CD4+ or CD8+ T cells sorted from blood, taken in a trial of the OX40 agonist ivuxolimab. The receptors come from an adult with an advanced solid tumor such as melanoma, head and neck, liver or kidney cancer. Each CDR3 is given with its conserved first and last residue. Each record gives: D gene, J gene, clone size, CDR3 length, V gene, CDR3 DNA, CDR3 protein. A D gene is named only where the DNA matches it firmly. Some rows mark clone size as missing; the rest say once, few, many or name a class of expanded clone.

. | TRBJ1-1 | . | 14 | TRBV5-1 | TGCGCCAGCAGCTTGGTTAGGGCAGGGTACGAAGCTTTCTTT | CASSLVRAGYEAFF
TRBD2 | TRBJ2-3 | . | 18 | TRBV29-1 | TGCAGCGTTGAAGGACTAGCGGGAGAGTTTGGGGGCACAGATACGCAGTATTTT | CSVEGLAGEFGGTDTQYF
. | TRBJ2-3 | . | 11 | TRBV5-6 | TGTGCCAGTGGGGGTGGAGATACGCAGTATTTT | CASGGGDTQYF
. | TRBJ2-1 | . | 14 | TRBV27 | TGTGCCAGCAGTTTCCGGGACCACTACAATGAGCAGTTCTTC | CASSFRDHYNEQFF
TRBD1 | TRBJ1-1 | . | 14 | TRBV5-1 | TGCGCCAGCAGCTGGGACAGGCTATTGTCTGAAGCTTTCTTT | CASSWDRLLSEAFF
TRBD1 | TRBJ1-2 | . | 14 | TRBV6-1 | TGTGCCAGCAGTGAAGGAACAAGGGGGCCGGGCTACACCTTC | CASSEGTRGPGYTF
. | TRBJ1-4 | . | 19 | TRBV21-1 | TGTGCCAGCAGCAAAGCTGCCCGTGGACAGCATAGAACTAATGAAAAACTGTTTTTT | CASSKAARGQHRTNEKLFF
TRBD1 | TRBJ2-7 | . | 15 | TRBV6-5 | TGTGCCAGCAGTCTCCACGCGCAGGGGGCTAACGAGCAGTACTTC | CASSLHAQGANEQYF
TRBD1 | TRBJ1-1 | . | 13 | TRBV29-1 | TGCAGCGTTGAGTCGGGGGGACAGCGTGAAGCTTTCTTT | CSVESGGQREAFF
TRBD2 | TRBJ2-7 | . | 16 | TRBV6-1 | TGTGCCAGCAGTGAAGTGGGACTAGCGGCCTCCTACGAGCAGTACTTC | CASSEVGLAASYEQYF
. | TRBJ1-3 | . | 15 | TRBV5-6 | TGTGCCAGCAGTTTCGGACGCTCCTCTGGAAACACCATATATTTT | CASSFGRSSGNTIYF
. | TRBJ2-7 | . | 13 | TRBV5-6 | TGTGCCAGCAGCTTGGAACTAGCCTCCGAGCAGTACTTC | CASSLELASEQYF
TRBD2 | TRBJ2-3 | . | 15 | TRBV27 | TGTGCCAGCAGTTTAGGCGGGAGGGCGGCAGATACGCAGTATTTT | CASSLGGRAADTQYF
. | TRBJ2-7 | . | 15 | TRBV9 | TGTGCCAGCAGCCCTCTCAAGACAGTATCCTACGAGCAGTACTTC | CASSPLKTVSYEQYF
. | TRBJ2-2 | . | 11 | TRBV6-1 | TGTGCCAGCAGTGAAGACGGGGAGCTGTTTTTT | CASSEDGELFF
TRBD2 | TRBJ2-3 | . | 22 | TRBV4-3 | TGCGCCAGCAGCCAAGTCCATATAAATGCTCCTAGGACTAGCGGGGTCACAGATACGCAGTATTTT | CASSQVHINAPRTSGVTDTQYF
. | TRBJ2-2 | . | 12 | TRBV7-9 | TGTGCCAGCCGGGCTGCCACCGGGGAGCTGTTTTTT | CASRAATGELFF
. | TRBJ2-1 | . | 14 | TRBV7-6 | TGTGCCAGCAATGACCCCGGTCCCTACAATGAGCAGTTCTTC | CASNDPGPYNEQFF
. | TRBJ1-1 | . | 13 | TRBV11-3 | TGTGCCAGCAGCTCAGCAGATGCCCCTGAAGCTTTCTTT | CASSSADAPEAFF
. | TRBJ1-1 | . | 15 | TRBV19 | TGTGCCAGTAGTATAGATCAGCCAGGGGCCACTGAAGCTTTCTTT | CASSIDQPGATEAFF
TRBD2 | TRBJ2-5 | once | 14 | TRBV4-3 | TGCGCCAGCAGCCAAGATAGCGGGGAAGAGACCCAGTACTTC | CASSQDSGEETQYF
TRBD1 | TRBJ2-1 | . | 15 | TRBV19 | TGTGCCAGTAGTATAGTTGGGACAGGGCGAGATGAGCAGTTCTTC | CASSIVGTGRDEQFF
TRBD1 | TRBJ1-2 | . | 15 | TRBV5-1 | TGCGCCAGCAGCTTGGAGGGGACAGGGAATGACGGCTACACCTTC | CASSLEGTGNDGYTF
TRBD1 | TRBJ2-7 | few | 14 | TRBV19 | TGTGCCAGTAGTTCAAGGACAGGGCCCTACGAGCAGTACTTC | CASSSRTGPYEQYF
. | TRBJ1-6 | . | 12 | TRBV7-3 | TGTGCCAGCAGCTTACCCCCTTCACCCCTCCACTTT | CASSLPPSPLHF
. | TRBJ1-1 | . | 11 | TRBV29-1 | TGCAGCGTCGTCATGAGCACTGAAGCTTTCTTT | CSVVMSTEAFF
TRBD1 | TRBJ1-3 | . | 18 | TRBV5-1 | TGCGCCAGCAGCTTGACCGGGACAGGGTCAATCTGGGGGGACACCATATATTTT | CASSLTGTGSIWGDTIYF
. | TRBJ2-6 | . | 19 | TRBV12-2 | TGTGCAAGTCGCTTTTGTTTGGGACTAGCTTCGAGAGGGGCCAACGTCCTGACTTTC | CASRFCLGLASRGANVLTF
. | TRBJ2-4 | . | 14 | TRBV5-6 | TGTGCCAGCAGCTTGGGGTGGACAGAGAGCATTCAGTACTTC | CASSLGWTESIQYF
. | TRBJ2-7 | . | 11 | TRBV27 | TGTGCCAGCACGGGTGGCCACGAGCAGTACTTC | CASTGGHEQYF
TRBD1 | TRBJ1-2 | . | 14 | TRBV19 | TGTGCCAGTAGTTGGACAGGGGAATTGGGAGGCTACACCTTC | CASSWTGELGGYTF
. | TRBJ1-1 | . | 11 | TRBV19 | TGTGCCAGTAGTATTTGGGGTGAAGCTTTCTTT | CASSIWGEAFF
. | TRBJ2-7 | . | 12 | TRBV7-9 | TGTGCCAGCAGCTTACAGGACTACGAGCAGTACTTC | CASSLQDYEQYF
. | TRBJ2-7 | . | 14 | TRBV12-5 | TGTGCTAGTGGTTTGGCCGGGGACTCCTACGAGCAGTACTTC | CASGLAGDSYEQYF
. | TRBJ1-1 | . | 20 | TRBV21-1 | TGTGCCAGCAGCGCGCGACAGAAACAAAACGAACTTTCCATGAACACTGAAGCTTTCTTT | CASSARQKQNELSMNTEAFF
TRBD1 | TRBJ1-2 | once | 15 | TRBV27 | TGTGCCAGCAGTTTATCGCCAGGGGGCTCAGGCGGCTACACCTTC | CASSLSPGGSGGYTF
TRBD2 | TRBJ2-1 | . | 16 | TRBV6-4 | TGTGCCAGCAGTGACTCGGCGAGCGGGGGGGCCTGGGAGCAGTTCTTC | CASSDSASGGAWEQFF
. | TRBJ2-3 | . | 15 | TRBV7-6 | TGTGCCAGCAGCCCGTGGGGACGAGGAATAGATACGCAGTATTTT | CASSPWGRGIDTQYF
. | TRBJ1-1 | . | 13 | TRBV6-5 | TGTGCCAGCAGTTTGTCAGTTCCTACTGAAGCTTTCTTT | CASSLSVPTEAFF
. | TRBJ2-3 | once | 13 | TRBV19 | TGTGCCAGTAGTATTTCCGACACAGATACGCAGTATTTT | CASSISDTDTQYF
. | TRBJ2-3 | . | 14 | TRBV9 | TGTGCCAGCAGCGATTTCTCTAGCACAGATACGCAGTATTTT | CASSDFSSTDTQYF
. | TRBJ2-7 | . | 11 | TRBV28 | TGTGCCAGCAGTTCTCCCTACGAGCAGTACTTC | CASSSPYEQYF
. | TRBJ1-1 | few | 10 | TRBV29-1 | TGCAGCGTTCACAGGGTTGAAGCTTTCTTT | CSVHRVEAFF
TRBD1 | TRBJ1-1 | . | 18 | TRBV5-1 | TGCGCCAGCAGCTTGGGAGCGGGACAGGGGGTTGATGGGACTGAAGCTTTCTTT | CASSLGAGQGVDGTEAFF
. | TRBJ2-1 | once | 12 | TRBV29-1 | TGCAGCGTTGAAAGAGGGGTCAATGAGCAGTTCTTC | CSVERGVNEQFF
TRBD2 | TRBJ2-7 | . | 15 | TRBV4-3 | TGCGCCAGCAGCCAAGATTCAGGGACTAGCCGCGAGCAGTACTTC | CASSQDSGTSREQYF
TRBD1 | TRBJ1-1 | . | 17 | TRBV13 | TGTGCCAGCAGCCCCTCGGGACAGGGTAACGGGGGGACTGAAGCTTTCTTT | CASSPSGQGNGGTEAFF
. | TRBJ2-1 | . | 14 | TRBV4-1 | TGCGCCAGCAGCCAAGGGCAGGATGCTGATGAGCAGTTCTTC | CASSQGQDADEQFF